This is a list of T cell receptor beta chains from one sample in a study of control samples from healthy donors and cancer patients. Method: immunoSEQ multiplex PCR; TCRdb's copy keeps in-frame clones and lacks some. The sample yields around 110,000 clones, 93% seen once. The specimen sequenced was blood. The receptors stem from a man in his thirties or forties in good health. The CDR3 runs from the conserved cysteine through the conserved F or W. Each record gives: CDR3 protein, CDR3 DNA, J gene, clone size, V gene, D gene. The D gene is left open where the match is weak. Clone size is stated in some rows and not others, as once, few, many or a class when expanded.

CDR3 protein: CASSFRRLLAKNIQYF
CDR3 DNA: TGTGCCAGCAGCTTTCGACGCTTACTAGCCAAAAACATTCAGTACTTC
J gene: TRBJ2-4
clone size: .
V gene: TRBV5-6
D gene: .

CDR3 protein: CASSLPRGDTQYF
CDR3 DNA: TGTGCCAGCAGCCTCCCCCGAGGGGATACGCAGTATTTT
J gene: TRBJ2-3
clone size: .
V gene: TRBV28
D gene: .

CDR3 protein: CASSYSKLLSPLHF
CDR3 DNA: TGTGCCAGCAGTTACTCGAAGCTTCTGTCACCCCTCCACTTT
J gene: TRBJ1-6
clone size: many
V gene: TRBV6-5
D gene: .

CDR3 protein: CASSLGVNTEAFF
CDR3 DNA: TGTGCCAGCAGCTTGGGGGTGAACACTGAAGCTTTCTTT
J gene: TRBJ1-1
clone size: .
V gene: TRBV5-6
D gene: .

CDR3 protein: CATSRDRDSLSLFF
CDR3 DNA: TGTGCCACCTCCCGAGACAGGGACAGCCTGAGTCTGTTTTTT
J gene: TRBJ1-4
clone size: .
V gene: TRBV19
D gene: TRBD1

CDR3 protein: CASSIQVGATEAFF
CDR3 DNA: TGTGCCAGTAGTATACAGGTGGGGGCCACTGAAGCTTTCTTT
J gene: TRBJ1-1
clone size: .
V gene: TRBV19
D gene: .

CDR3 protein: CASSQEGTAWEKLFF
CDR3 DNA: TGTGCCAGCAGCCAAGAAGGGACGGCGTGGGAAAAACTGTTTTTT
J gene: TRBJ1-4
clone size: .
V gene: TRBV3-1/TRBV3-2
D gene: .

CDR3 protein: CASSLAEWEQYF
CDR3 DNA: TGTGCCAGCAGCTTAGCGGAATGGGAGCAGTACTTC
J gene: TRBJ2-7
clone size: .
V gene: TRBV7-9
D gene: .

CDR3 protein: CASSESRISEAFF
CDR3 DNA: TGTGCCAGCAGTGAAAGTCGGATCTCTGAAGCTTTCTTT
J gene: TRBJ1-1
clone size: few
V gene: TRBV6-1
D gene: .

CDR3 protein: CASSSYGGPNQETQYF
CDR3 DNA: TGTGCCAGCTCAAGTTACGGGGGCCCAAACCAAGAGACCCAGTACTTC
J gene: TRBJ2-5
clone size: once
V gene: TRBV18
D gene: .

CDR3 protein: CASSFAGEIKETQYF
CDR3 DNA: TGCGCCAGCAGCTTCGCGGGGGAGATAAAGGAGACCCAGTACTTC
J gene: TRBJ2-5
clone size: .
V gene: TRBV5-1
D gene: TRBD2

CDR3 protein: CASSPPGLTQETQYF
CDR3 DNA: TGTGCCAGCTCACCCCCGGGACTAACCCAAGAGACCCAGTACTTC
J gene: TRBJ2-5
clone size: .
V gene: TRBV18
D gene: TRBD2

CDR3 protein: CSSLEIRGGELFF
CDR3 DNA: TGCAGCTCCTTGGAAATACGGGGCGGGGAGCTGTTTTTT
J gene: TRBJ2-2
clone size: .
V gene: TRBV29-1
D gene: .

CDR3 protein: CASSYYADRSNEKLFF
CDR3 DNA: TGTGCCAGCAGTTACTACGCGGACCGTAGCAATGAAAAACTGTTTTTT
J gene: TRBJ1-4
clone size: .
V gene: TRBV6-5
D gene: .

CDR3 protein: CAWSPSNNEQFF
CDR3 DNA: TGTGCCTGGAGTCCAAGTAACAATGAGCAGTTCTTC
J gene: TRBJ2-1
clone size: .
V gene: TRBV30
D gene: .

CDR3 protein: CSVGVGASVRFF
CDR3 DNA: .
J gene: TRBJ2-1
clone size: .
V gene: TRBV29-1
D gene: .

CDR3 protein: CASSLDGVVGELFF
CDR3 DNA: TGTGCCAGCAGCTTAGATGGGGTCGTCGGGGAGCTGTTTTTT
J gene: TRBJ2-2
clone size: .
V gene: TRBV11-3
D gene: .

CDR3 protein: CASSPGLRGGYTF
CDR3 DNA: TGTGCCAGCAGTCCCGGTCTCCGAGGTGGCTACACCTTC
J gene: TRBJ1-2
clone size: .
V gene: TRBV12-3/TRBV12-4
D gene: .

CDR3 protein: CAWSPGQGGGELFF
CDR3 DNA: TGTGCCTGGAGTCCCGGACAGGGTGGCGGGGAGCTGTTTTTT
J gene: TRBJ2-2
clone size: .
V gene: TRBV30
D gene: TRBD1

CDR3 protein: CASSRHRVPTTGELFF
CDR3 DNA: TGTGCCAGCAGCCGACACAGGGTCCCGACCACCGGGGAGCTGTTTTTT
J gene: TRBJ2-2
clone size: .
V gene: TRBV7-8
D gene: .

CDR3 protein: CASSFGGNSYEQYF
CDR3 DNA: TGTGCCAGCAGTTTTGGGGGTAACTCCTACGAGCAGTACTTC
J gene: TRBJ2-7
clone size: .
V gene: TRBV28
D gene: .

CDR3 protein: CASSTYTTDTQYF
CDR3 DNA: TGTGCCAGCAGCACATACACCACAGATACGCAGTATTTT
J gene: TRBJ2-3
clone size: .
V gene: TRBV7-9
D gene: .

CDR3 protein: CASTSRGLAIQHEQFF
CDR3 DNA: TGTGCCAGCACCTCGCGGGGACTAGCGATCCAGCATGAGCAGTTCTTC
J gene: TRBJ2-1
clone size: .
V gene: TRBV5-5
D gene: TRBD2

CDR3 protein: CASSLAIYEKLFF
CDR3 DNA: TGCGCCAGCAGCTTGGCCATTTATGAAAAACTGTTTTTT
J gene: TRBJ1-4
clone size: .
V gene: TRBV5-1
D gene: .

CDR3 protein: CASSPPSTDTQYF
CDR3 DNA: TGTGCCAGCAGCCCTCCCAGCACAGATACGCAGTATTTT
J gene: TRBJ2-3
clone size: .
V gene: TRBV11-2
D gene: .

CDR3 protein: CASSQGSGDGYTF
CDR3 DNA: TGTGCCAGCAGCCAAGGTTCGGGGGATGGCTACACCTTC
J gene: TRBJ1-2
clone size: .
V gene: TRBV3-1/TRBV3-2
D gene: .

CDR3 protein: CASSSTRVDGELFF
CDR3 DNA: TGTGCCAGCAGCTCGACAAGGGTTGACGGGGAGCTGTTTTTT
J gene: TRBJ2-2
clone size: .
V gene: TRBV11-3
D gene: .

CDR3 protein: CASSLGRGREYEQYF
CDR3 DNA: TGTGCCAGCAGCTTAGGTAGAGGGAGGGAGTACGAGCAGTACTTC
J gene: TRBJ2-7
clone size: .
V gene: TRBV11-2
D gene: TRBD2

CDR3 protein: CASSLGGPTDTQYF
CDR3 DNA: TGCGCCAGCAGCTTGGGGGGGCCCACAGATACGCAGTATTTT
J gene: TRBJ2-3
clone size: .
V gene: TRBV5-1
D gene: .

CDR3 protein: CASSLAQASHEQYF
CDR3 DNA: TGTGCCAGCAGCTTAGCGCAAGCAAGCCACGAGCAGTACTTC
J gene: TRBJ2-7
clone size: .
V gene: TRBV7-2
D gene: .

CDR3 protein: CATSDAGTGGSSNTGELFF
CDR3 DNA: TGTGCCACCAGTGATGCCGGGACAGGGGGCTCATCGAACACCGGGGAGCTGTTTTTT
J gene: TRBJ2-2
clone size: .
V gene: TRBV24-1
D gene: TRBD1

CDR3 protein: CASSYGDLSGNTIYF
CDR3 DNA: TGTGCCAGCAGCTACGGTGACCTTTCTGGAAACACCATATATTTT
J gene: TRBJ1-3
clone size: .
V gene: TRBV6-5
D gene: .

CDR3 protein: CASSPGGQGAMDTQYF
CDR3 DNA: TGTGCCAGCAGCCCTGGGGGACAGGGGGCGATGGATACGCAGTATTTT
J gene: TRBJ2-3
clone size: .
V gene: TRBV5-6
D gene: TRBD1

CDR3 protein: CASSLFQGNEAFF
CDR3 DNA: TGCGCCAGCAGCCTATTCCAGGGTAATGAAGCTTTCTTT
J gene: TRBJ1-1
clone size: .
V gene: TRBV5-1
D gene: .

CDR3 protein: CASNPKGGELFF
CDR3 DNA: TGCGCCAGCAATCCGAAGGGCGGGGAGCTGTTTTTT
J gene: TRBJ2-2
clone size: .
V gene: TRBV10-2
D gene: .

CDR3 protein: CASSVANGEAYEQYF
CDR3 DNA: TGTGCCAGCAGCGTAGCTAATGGGGAGGCCTACGAGCAGTACTTC
J gene: TRBJ2-7
clone size: .
V gene: TRBV9
D gene: .

CDR3 protein: CASSERTGGETQYF
CDR3 DNA: TGTGCCAGCAGTGAAAGGACCGGGGGCGAGACCCAGTACTTC
J gene: TRBJ2-5
clone size: .
V gene: TRBV2
D gene: .

CDR3 protein: CASSLGSQPRGEKLFF
CDR3 DNA: TGCGCCAGCAGCTTGGGTTCCCAGCCTCGAGGGGAAAAACTGTTTTTT
J gene: TRBJ1-4
clone size: few
V gene: TRBV5-1
D gene: .

CDR3 protein: CASSQSRAGYGQYF
CDR3 DNA: TGTGCCAGCAGCCAATCGCGGGCAGGGTACGGGCAGTACTTC
J gene: TRBJ2-7
clone size: .
V gene: TRBV3-1/TRBV3-2
D gene: .

CDR3 protein: CASSVGSGGNQFF
CDR3 DNA: TGTGCCAGCAGCGTAGGTTCAGGGGGAAATCAGTTCTTC
J gene: TRBJ2-1
clone size: .
V gene: TRBV9
D gene: TRBD1

CDR3 protein: CASSPRTSSIVQETQYF
CDR3 DNA: TGTGCCAGCAGCCCCCGGACGTCTAGCATTGTACAAGAGACCCAGTACTTC
J gene: TRBJ2-5
clone size: .
V gene: TRBV11-2
D gene: .

CDR3 protein: CASSDPRLEQYF
CDR3 DNA: TGTGCCAGCAGTGACCCGCGGCTCGAGCAGTACTTC
J gene: TRBJ2-7
clone size: .
V gene: TRBV6-1
D gene: .

CDR3 protein: CASRATGTSGGTTDTQYF
CDR3 DNA: TGTGCCAGCAGAGCCACCGGGACTAGCGGGGGGACCACAGATACGCAGTATTTT
J gene: TRBJ2-3
clone size: .
V gene: TRBV27
D gene: TRBD2

CDR3 protein: CASSLNRAYGYTF
CDR3 DNA: TGTGCCAGCAGTTTAAACAGGGCCTACGGCTACACCTTC
J gene: TRBJ1-2
clone size: .
V gene: TRBV12-3/TRBV12-4
D gene: .

CDR3 protein: CASRAANPTNEKLFF
CDR3 DNA: TGTGCCAGCAGGGCAGCTAACCCAACTAATGAAAAACTGTTTTTT
J gene: TRBJ1-4
clone size: .
V gene: TRBV28
D gene: .

CDR3 protein: CASSYRGVGGSDTQYF
CDR3 DNA: TGTGCCAGCAGTTACCGAGGGGTAGGAGGGTCAGATACGCAGTATTTT
J gene: TRBJ2-3
clone size: .
V gene: TRBV6-5
D gene: .

CDR3 protein: CASSPRSHGTEAFF
CDR3 DNA: TGTGCCAGCAGCCCACGAAGTCACGGGACAGAAGCTTTCTTT
J gene: TRBJ1-1
clone size: .
V gene: TRBV5-4
D gene: .

CDR3 protein: CASSVNRAGRNIQYF
CDR3 DNA: TGTGCCAGCAGTGTCAACAGGGCGGGGAGAAACATTCAGTACTTC
J gene: TRBJ2-4
clone size: .
V gene: TRBV27
D gene: .

CDR3 protein: CASSDGTGRHYGYTF
CDR3 DNA: TGTGCCAGCAGCGATGGGACAGGGAGGCACTATGGCTACACCTTC
J gene: TRBJ1-2
clone size: .
V gene: TRBV9
D gene: TRBD1

CDR3 protein: CASSLVGSGGYNEQFF
CDR3 DNA: TGTGCCAGCAGCTTAGTTGGCAGCGGGGGCTACAATGAGCAGTTCTTC
J gene: TRBJ2-1
clone size: .
V gene: TRBV7-9
D gene: TRBD2

CDR3 protein: CASTEDRAYNSPLHF
CDR3 DNA: TGTGCCAGCACCGAGGACAGGGCATATAATTCACCCCTCCACTTT
J gene: TRBJ1-6
clone size: .
V gene: TRBV27
D gene: TRBD1

CDR3 protein: CASSIASRGWPTDTQYF
CDR3 DNA: TGTGCCAGTAGTATAGCCTCCCGGGGTTGGCCTACAGATACGCAGTATTTT
J gene: TRBJ2-3
clone size: few
V gene: TRBV19
D gene: .

CDR3 protein: CASSSTGLETQYF
CDR3 DNA: TGTGCCAGCAGCTCAACAGGGCTGGAGACCCAGTACTTC
J gene: TRBJ2-5
clone size: .
V gene: TRBV7-7
D gene: .

CDR3 protein: CASSLTEFTEAFF
CDR3 DNA: TGTGCCAGCAGTTTGACAGAGTTCACTGAAGCTTTCTTT
J gene: TRBJ1-1
clone size: .
V gene: TRBV7-9
D gene: .

CDR3 protein: CASSTGTGGADGYTF
CDR3 DNA: TGTGCCAGTAGTACCGGGACAGGGGGCGCAGATGGCTACACCTTC
J gene: TRBJ1-2
clone size: .
V gene: TRBV19
D gene: TRBD1

CDR3 protein: CASSTGQGRETQYF
CDR3 DNA: TGTGCCAGCAGCACGGGACAGGGGAGAGAGACCCAGTACTTC
J gene: TRBJ2-5
clone size: .
V gene: TRBV5-5
D gene: TRBD1

CDR3 protein: CASHGGFGEKLFF
CDR3 DNA: TGTGCCAGTCACGGCGGGTTTGGTGAAAAACTGTTTTTT
J gene: TRBJ1-4
clone size: .
V gene: TRBV19
D gene: .

CDR3 protein: CASNQGLNGYTF
CDR3 DNA: TGTGCCAGCAATCAAGGCCTCAATGGCTACACCTTC
J gene: TRBJ1-2
clone size: .
V gene: TRBV2
D gene: .